One and the same sample provided the 29 T cell receptor beta chains below, sequenced in a study of T-cell reconstitution after alpha-beta-depleted transplantation in children. The library targeted TCRbeta and was prepared with unique molecular identifiers. TCRdb recomputed calls from the PCR reads with MiXCR, one row per CDR3 protein. Of under 850,000 distinct CDR3 sequences in the sample, 13% were seen once. This sample comprised PBMCs, obtained before TCRalphabeta/CD19-depleted stem cell transplant. The receptors stem from a girl aged 2-9 years with congenital amegakaryocytic thrombocytopenia, due to receive a stem cell transplant.

This clonotype was counted a few times. The chain joins TRBV27 to TRBJ1-6; D is possibly TRBD1 (5 bases). V lost 3 bases and J 8 bases, leaving 8 bases between the germline ends. Germline lookup yields CDR1 MNHEY and CDR2 SMNVEV (reference sequence). This CDR3 is built from 13 residues. The CDR3 reads CASSFRVDSPLHF. CDR3 sequence (DNA): TGTGCCAGCAGTTTCAGGGTGGATTCACCCCTCCACTTT.

This clonotype occurred a few times. The rearrangement uses TRBV7-9 and TRBJ2-3; maybe TRBD2 (6 bases). V gave up 6 bases and J gave up 6 bases, with 19 bases separating them. Germline CDR1 reads SEHNR; CDR2 reads FQNEAQ (reference sequence). This CDR3 is built from 15 residues. CDR3 sequence (DNA): TGTGCCAGCAGTTCCGGCGGGGAGGCCCCCGATACGCAGTATTTT. This sequence encodes CASSSGGEAPDTQYF.

This sequence joins TRBV15 and TRBJ2-1; 9 bases are a match to TRBD2. This CDR3 is 15 amino acids long. The V segment lost 5 bases and the J segment 2 bases; nucleotides outside the gene matches: 4. CDR1 is LNHNV and CDR2 is YYDKDF in the germline V gene (reference sequence). CDR3 coding DNA: TGTGCCACCAGCCCGACTAGCGGAGCCTACAATGAGCAGTTCTTC. Translation gives CATSPTSGAYNEQFF.

The chain combines TRBV5-5 with TRBJ2-5; 8 nucleotides align to TRBD2. The CDR3 consists of 13 residues. The V gene end was trimmed by 5 bases and the J gene end by 2 bases; junction bases not matched to a gene: 2. Germline CDR1 and CDR2: SGHKS and YYEKEE (reference sequence). Here the CDR3 DNA reads TGTGCCAGCAGACAGCGGGGGCAAGAGACCCAGTACTTC. This encodes CASRQRGQETQYF.

There are many counts of this clonotype. This chain links TRBV20-1 with TRBJ1-1; D is unresolved. Trimming left V 6 bases short and J 4 bases short, with 12 bases between. This CDR3 is 12 amino acids long. CDR1 DFQATT and CDR2 SNEGSKA come from the germline V gene (reference sequence). The DNA of the CDR3 is TGCAGTGCCATTAACCGGGTCACTGAAGCTTTCTTT. Translating gives CSAINRVTEAFF.

V usage is TRBV28 and J usage is TRBJ1-1; no clear D. This CDR3 comprises 13 residues. In germline, CDR1 is MDHEN, CDR2 SYDVKM. V gave up 6 bases and J gave up 3 bases, with 11 bases separating them. CDR3 sequence (DNA): TGTGCCAGCAGACCTAGGGCATACACTGAAGCTTTCTTT. Translated: CASRPRAYTEAFF. The variable domain in full, completed from reference TRBV28 and TRBJ1-1, reads DVKVTQSSRYLVKRTGEKVFLECVQDMDHENMFWYRQDPGLGLRLIYFSYDVKMKEKGDIPEGYSVSREKKERFSLILESASTNQTSMYLCASRPRAYTEAFFGQGTRLTVV.

About this clonotype itself: Just one base apart from a much larger clone, this may be a read error. The J gene is TRBJ1-1, the V gene TRBV29-1, with TRBD1 matching over 9 bases. CDR1 and CDR2 (germline): SQVTM, ANQGSEA. J lost 8 bases, V lost 5 bases, and 3 bases had no gene match. The CDR3 loop spans 11 amino acids. The CDR3 here is CSVRDREEAFF. Written as DNA, the CDR3 is TGCAGCGTTCGGGACAGGGAGGAAGCTTTCTTT.

This clonotype was seen many times. The chain carries TRBV27 and TRBJ2-7; D might be TRBD2 (6 bases). The CDR3 loop spans 16 amino acids. Germline V gene sequence: CDR1 MNHEY, CDR2 SMNVEV (reference sequence). The ends were cut back, 2 bases at V and 2 bases at J, with 16 bases in the middle. The CDR3 DNA is TGTGCCAGCAGTTTAATCACTAGCAAGGGTCCCTACGAGCAGTACTTC. It translates to CASSLITSKGPYEQYF.

The chain employs TRBV3-1 and TRBJ2-7, with unresolved D. CDR3 length: 17 amino acids. Trimming stripped 4 bases from V and 3 bases from J, with 22 bases between. Germline V gene lookup returns CDR1 LGHDT and CDR2 YNNKEL (reference sequence). CDR3 region: CASSPALLSGDFYEQYF. The DNA of the CDR3 is TGTGCCAGCAGCCCTGCCCTCCTCTCGGGCGACTTCTACGAGCAGTACTTC.

Many counts were recorded for this clonotype. The J gene is TRBJ2-7, the V gene TRBV20-1; D is possibly TRBD1 or TRBD2 (5 bases each). CDR3 length: 10 residues. In germline, CDR1 is DFQATT, CDR2 SNEGSKA (reference sequence). The CDR3 DNA sequence: TGCCCCGGGGCATCCTACGAGCAGTACTTC. This encodes CPGASYEQYF.

This clonotype was counted many times. The V and J genes are TRBV29-1 and TRBJ2-1; 9 bases align to TRBD1. The CDR3 extends over 16 amino acids. Germline loops: CDR1 SQVTM, CDR2 ANQGSEA. Trimming at V came to 7 bases and at J to 4 bases, leaving 14 bases not matched to a gene. The CDR3: CSAAKPDRGSYNEQFF. The CDR3 coding sequence is TGCAGCGCGGCTAAACCGGACAGGGGATCTTACAATGAGCAGTTCTTC.

With regard to this clonotype: Since a much larger clone is just one base distant, this may be a read error. The chain combines TRBV20-1 with TRBJ2-7; D is tentatively TRBD1 or TRBD2 (5 bases each). Trimming stripped 6 bases from V and 3 bases from J, with 15 bases between. CDR3 length: 13 residues. Germline CDR1 DFQATT, CDR2 SNEGSKA (reference sequence). As DNA, the CDR3 is TGCAGTGCGCAGGGAGACAGCTGCTACGAGCAGTACTTC. Its protein is CSAQGDSCYEQYF.

This clonotype appeared many times. The chain uses TRBV12-3 or TRBV12-4 and TRBJ2-3; possible D gene TRBD2, 5 bases. The CDR3 has 15 residues. Trimming shortened V by 5 bases and J by 1 base, and 13 bases separated the two germline ends. CDR3 sequence: CASSTRGSRTDTQYF. CDR3 DNA: TGTGCCAGCAGTACCCGGGGATCCCGCACAGATACGCAGTATTTT.

V is TRBV7-3 and J is TRBJ2-5; 10 bases line up with TRBD2. The CDR3 covers 14 residues. The germline CDR1 and CDR2 sequences are SGHTA and FQGTGA. V gave up 4 bases and J gave up 4 bases; unmatched junction bases: 3. The CDR3 bases are TGTGCCAGCAGCTCTAGCGGGAGCGTAGAGACCCAGTACTTC. Its protein is CASSSSGSVETQYF.

The chain uses TRBV7-8 and TRBJ2-7; D ambiguous. With 0 bases removed from V and 4 bases from J, the gap between germline ends came to 7 bases. The CDR3 contains 13 residues. The V gene's germline CDR1 is SGHVS and CDR2 FQNEAQ. Here the CDR3 DNA reads TGTGCCAGCAGCTTAGCGCACAAGTACGAGCAGTACTTC. Amino acids: CASSLAHKYEQYF.

V usage is TRBV20-1 and J usage is TRBJ1-2; 9 positions agree with TRBD1. The CDR3 has 13 residues. V shed 5 bases and J 8 bases; nucleotides not matched to a gene: 9. Germline CDR1 is DFQATT and CDR2 is SNEGSKA (reference sequence). CDR3 DNA sequence: TGCAGTGCTTACCCGGACAGGGGTGGAGGCTACACCTTC. This gives the protein CSAYPDRGGGYTF.

This clonotype occurred many times. The genes are TRBV20-1 and TRBJ1-1; tentative D call: TRBD1 (6 bases). Germline V gene sequence: CDR1 DFQATT, CDR2 SNEGSKA (reference sequence). The CDR3 contains 16 residues. Trimming stripped 0 bases from V and 4 bases from J, with 18 bases between. The CDR3 nucleotides are TGCAGTGCTAGAGATTTGTTCTCTGGACAGAGCACTGAAGCTTTCTTT. Protein sequence: CSARDLFSGQSTEAFF.

The rearrangement links TRBV12-3 or TRBV12-4 to TRBJ2-1; 8 bases are a match to TRBD2. Trimming took 7 bases from V and 3 from J; bases not matched to a gene: 11. The CDR3 extends over 16 amino acids. As DNA, the CDR3 is TGTGCCAGCACCACCGGGGGGGCTTACCTCTACAATGAGCAGTTCTTC. Protein: CASTTGGAYLYNEQFF.

This clonotype was observed at least ten times. The chain is built from TRBV7-8 and TRBJ1-5; D gene uncertain. V shed 5 bases and J shed 4 bases, with 18 bases lying between them. Germline V gene sequence: CDR1 SGHVS, CDR2 FQNEAQ. The CDR3 has 16 amino acids. The CDR3 DNA reads TGTGCCAGCAGCCCGCGCGGGGTCTTACGGAATCAGCCCCAGCATTTT. Translating it yields CASSPRGVLRNQPQHF.

At least ten counts were recorded for this clonotype. The chain joins TRBV7-8 to TRBJ2-1; TRBD1 is a possible D gene (6 bases). The CDR3 sequence is 16 residues long. Germline CDR1 is SGHVS and CDR2 is FQNEAQ. V shed 2 bases and J shed 4 bases, with 15 bases lying between them. The CDR3 sequence is CASSLSGTNWYNEQFF. Here the CDR3 DNA reads TGTGCCAGCAGCTTAAGTGGGACAAACTGGTACAATGAGCAGTTCTTC.

This clonotype was found many times. The chain employs TRBV5-1 and TRBJ2-5; the D call may be TRBD1 or TRBD2 (5 bases each). Between the trimmed V and J ends, which lost 4 bases and 3 bases, there was a span of 25 bases. Germline V gives CDR1 SGHRS, CDR2 YFSETQ. The CDR3 is 18 amino acids. As DNA, the CDR3 is TGCGCCAGCAGCCACCCCACGACCGGGACGGGGAGAGAAGAGACCCAGTACTTC. Residues: CASSHPTTGTGREETQYF. The full variable domain, its missing parts supplied by reference TRBV5-1 and TRBJ2-5, is KAGVTQTPRYLIKTRGQQVTLSCSPISGHRSVSWYQQTPGQGLQFLFEYFSETQRNKGNFPGRFSGRQFSNSRSEMNVSTLELGDSALYLCASSHPTTGTGREETQYFGPGTRLLVL.

The V gene is TRBV12-3 or TRBV12-4, the J gene TRBJ2-6; a weak D match, TRBD2 (6 bases). This CDR3 has 15 residues. Trimming cost V 1 base and J 4 bases, with 8 bases left between them. The CDR3 sequence: CASSLGAGGANVLTF. The CDR3 bases are TGTGCCAGCAGTTTAGGGGCGGGAGGGGCCAACGTCCTGACTTTC.

The gene calls are TRBV5-1 and TRBJ2-1; D is perhaps TRBD2 (5 bases). Trimming removed 2 bases at V and 6 bases at J, with 12 bases between. CDR3 length: 14 amino acids. The V gene's germline CDR1 is SGHRS and CDR2 YFSETQ. The CDR3 bases are TGCGCCAGCAGCTTCCTAGACTACTCCAATGAGCAGTTCTTC. Protein product: CASSFLDYSNEQFF.

At least ten counts were recorded for this clonotype. The chain recombines TRBV7-6 with TRBJ1-6, with TRBD1 as a possible D gene (6 bases). Trimming cost V 1 base and J 6 bases, with 10 bases left between them. This CDR3 region has 15 residues. CDR1 is SGHVS, CDR2 FNYEAQ, per germline. The CDR3 nucleotides read TGTGCCAGCAGCTTAGGTACCAGGGGTAATTCACCCCTCCACTTT. Its translation: CASSLGTRGNSPLHF.

This clonotype was seen a handful of times. CDR3 nucleotide sequence: TGTGCCAGCAGCACCCGGGACAATTCCTACGAGCAGTACTTC. Amino acid sequence: CASSTRDNSYEQYF. This chain connects TRBV21-1 to TRBJ2-7; TRBD1 is the table's D call, not checked against the DNA. TRBV21-1 is reported as a pseudogene. This CDR3 is 14 amino acids long.

The table lists this clonotype with many counts. CDR3: CAIRANYGYTF. CDR3 DNA sequence: TGTGCCATCAGGGCTAACTATGGCTACACCTTC. This chain links TRBV10-3 with TRBJ1-2; the D is unclear. Trimming shortened V by 6 bases and J by 0 bases, and 2 bases separated the two germline ends. CDR1 and CDR2 from the germline V gene are ENHRY and SYGVKD. This CDR3 region has 11 residues.

This clonotype was found a few times. The chain has TRBV20-1 and TRBJ2-3, with 8 bases fitting TRBD2. V dropped 3 bases and J dropped 5; count of bases not matched to a gene: 13. The CDR3 sequence is 16 residues long. Germline V gene sequence: CDR1 DFQATT, CDR2 SNEGSKA (reference sequence). CDR3 region: CSASDSERGILDTQYF. DNA of the CDR3: TGCAGTGCTAGTGATTCGGAGCGGGGGATTCTAGATACGCAGTATTTT.

This clonotype was picked up many times. The chain is built from TRBV5-1 and TRBJ2-7; 11 bases map to TRBD2. The CDR3 extends over 14 amino acids. In germline, CDR1 is SGHRS, CDR2 YFSETQ. Losses at the gene ends were 8 bases for V and 0 bases for J; bases not matched to a gene: 4. CDR3 in DNA: TGCGCCAGTGGACTAGCGGGTCCCTCCTACGAGCAGTACTTC. It is translated as CASGLAGPSYEQYF.

This chain connects TRBV3-1 to TRBJ2-1; the match to TRBD2 covers 8 bases. In germline, CDR1 is LGHDT, CDR2 YNNKEL (reference sequence). The CDR3 contains 15 residues. J lost 3 bases, V lost 4 bases, and 5 bases had no gene match. This CDR3 is CASSPREEVYNEQFF. CDR3 in DNA: TGTGCCAGCAGCCCGCGGGAGGAGGTCTACAATGAGCAGTTCTTC.